These 32 T cell receptor beta chains were all obtained from the same sample, sequenced in a study of blood T cell repertoires in COVID-19. Sequenced by immunoSEQ multiplex PCR; TCRdb stores in-frame clones only, minus some. The repertoire holds more than 200,000 clones, approximately 86% seen once, with roughly 1.6% in the top ten. Sequencing was done on a sample of PBMCs or T cells enriched from blood (not recorded which). Receptors were obtained from a woman between 50 and 59 years old who had recovered from COVID-19.

CDR3 protein: CASSLLTGNSYEQYF. DNA of the CDR3: TGCGCCAGCAGCCTACTGACAGGGAACTCCTACGAGCAGTACTTC. The V gene is TRBV5-1, the J gene TRBJ2-7; the match to TRBD1 covers 7 bases. V shed 4 bases, J shed 0 bases, and the junction held 7 bases outside the gene matches. CDR1 is SGHRS, CDR2 YFSETQ, per germline. The CDR3 contains 15 residues.

This chain links TRBV9 with TRBJ2-6; a possible D gene is TRBD2 (5 bases). CDR3 length: 15 residues. Per germline, CDR1 SGDLS and CDR2 YYNGEE. V lost 0 bases, J lost 4 bases, and 8 bases lay in between. The CDR3 DNA reads TGTGCCAGCAGCGTAGGATCGGGGGGGGCCAACGTCCTGACTTTC. Protein sequence: CASSVGSGGANVLTF.

J is TRBJ2-2 and V is TRBV5-1; D is perhaps TRBD1 (5 bases). V was cut by 5 bases and J by 5 bases, with 7 bases left in between. In germline, CDR1 is SGHRS, CDR2 YFSETQ. CDR3 length: 12 amino acids. The CDR3 sequence: CASRGRTGELFF. In nucleotides, the CDR3 is TGCGCCAGCAGGGGGCGAACCGGGGAGCTGTTTTTT.

This sequence joins TRBV30 and TRBJ1-1; tentatively, D is TRBD1 (6 bases). Trimming took off 3 bases at V and 3 bases at J, with 20 bases between the two ends. Germline CDR1 reads GTSNPN; CDR2 reads SVGIG (reference sequence). This CDR3 has 16 amino acids. This CDR3 reads CAWSEGLGGGDTEAFF. In DNA, the CDR3 is TGTGCCTGGAGCGAGGGTTTAGGAGGGGGGGACACTGAAGCTTTCTTT.

This clone has only one observation. This sequence joins TRBV29-1 and TRBJ1-2; D is uncertain. The CDR3 covers 13 residues. Per germline, CDR1 SQVTM and CDR2 ANQGSEA. Deletions cut 2 bases from V and 2 bases from J, with 9 bases between. CDR3 in amino acids: CSVEPQVNYGYTF. CDR3 DNA: TGCAGCGTTGAACCCCAGGTCAACTATGGCTACACCTTC.

In this sample, this clone turned up a few times. This chain connects TRBV3-1 (or the pseudogene TRBV3-2) to TRBJ2-7, with D possibly matching TRBD1 (7 bases). The CDR3 runs 16 residues. Germline V gives CDR1 LGHDT, CDR2 YNNKEL (reference sequence). Trimming pared 0 bases from V and 6 bases from J, leaving 18 bases between. The CDR3 DNA sequence: TGTGCCAGCAGCCAAGATCCTATGGAGGGGGCGTGCGAGCAGTACTTC. Amino acids: CASSQDPMEGACEQYF.

The V and J genes are TRBV5-1 and TRBJ2-3; the match to TRBD2 covers 16 bases. From germline, CDR1 is SGHRS and CDR2 YFSETQ. V lost 3 bases, J lost 5 bases, and 12 bases stayed unmatched. The CDR3 sequence is 19 residues long. The CDR3 loop reads CASSSGPGTSGRAQDTQYF. In DNA form, the CDR3 reads TGCGCCAGCAGCTCCGGTCCCGGGACTAGCGGGAGGGCCCAAGATACGCAGTATTTT.

V usage is TRBV7-2 and J usage is TRBJ2-3; 9 bases fit TRBD2. The ends lost 6 bases at V and 0 bases at J; junction bases unmatched: 4. The CDR3 extends over 15 amino acids. CDR1 is SGHTA, CDR2 FQGNSA, per germline. In DNA, the CDR3 is TGTGCCAGCAGTTCTAGCGGGACTAGCACAGATACGCAGTATTTT. Translating gives CASSSSGTSTDTQYF.

V is TRBV2 and J is TRBJ2-1, with TRBD2 matching 10 bases. CDR1 and CDR2 from the germline V gene are SNHLY and FYNNEI. J gave up 5 bases and V 6 bases, and 10 bases lay outside the gene matches. This CDR3 region has 16 residues. The CDR3: CASSPAAGGLNNEQFF. For the CDR3, the DNA is TGTGCCAGCAGCCCTGCAGCGGGAGGGCTTAACAATGAGCAGTTCTTC.

The sample holds one count of this clone. The chain links TRBV27 to TRBJ1-5; D gene ambiguous. Germline V lookup: CDR1 MNHEY, CDR2 SMNVEV (reference sequence). V was cut by 6 bases and J by 1 base, with 7 bases left in between. The CDR3 sequence is 13 residues long. Here the CDR3 reads CASSSQSNQPQHF. DNA for the CDR3: TGTGCCAGCAGCTCACAAAGCAATCAGCCCCAGCATTTT.

The J gene is TRBJ2-1, the V gene TRBV19; 11 bases fit TRBD1. The CDR3 is 14 amino acids. Germline V lookup: CDR1 LNHDA, CDR2 SQIVND (reference sequence). Trimming took 8 bases from V and 9 from J; bases not matched to a gene: 9. The CDR3 DNA follows: TGTGCCAGTTCAAGGACAGGGGGCAATTCTGAGCAGTTCTTC. It codes for CASSRTGGNSEQFF.

The chain recombines TRBV28 with TRBJ1-5, with D unresolved. The germline V gene encodes CDR1 MDHEN and CDR2 SYDVKM. The CDR3 consists of 15 residues. V dropped 3 bases and J dropped 3 bases, with 12 bases sitting between them. The CDR3 reads CASSLFEGSNQPQHF. The CDR3, as DNA: TGTGCCAGCAGTTTGTTCGAGGGTTCCAATCAGCCCCAGCATTTT.

The chain carries TRBV5-1 and TRBJ2-7; the match to TRBD2 covers 10 bases. Germline V gene lookup returns CDR1 SGHRS and CDR2 YFSETQ. The CDR3 is made up of 17 amino acids. V lost 0 bases to trimming and J lost 0 bases; unmatched junction nucleotides: 6. This chain's CDR3 is CASSLDVTSGSSYEQYF. The CDR3, as DNA: TGCGCCAGCAGCTTGGATGTGACTAGCGGGTCCTCCTACGAGCAGTACTTC.

The V gene is TRBV27, the J gene TRBJ2-7; TRBD1 matches 8 bases. The CDR3 sequence is 17 residues long. Trimming took 3 bases from V and 2 from J; bases not matched to a gene: 12. CDR1 and CDR2 from the germline V gene are MNHEY and SMNVEV (reference sequence). The CDR3 DNA is TGTGCCAGCAGTTTCCTATTTTCGGACAGGGTCCCCTACGAGCAGTACTTC. The encoded protein is CASSFLFSDRVPYEQYF.

The V call is TRBV28, the J call TRBJ1-5; tentative D call: TRBD1 (5 bases). V lost 3 bases to trimming and J lost 0 bases, with 30 bases between them. The CDR3 sequence is 22 residues long. Germline V gives CDR1 MDHEN, CDR2 SYDVKM. The CDR3 sequence is CASSLMGFGGVQAVPSNQPQHF. Here the CDR3 DNA reads TGTGCCAGCAGTTTGATGGGGTTTGGAGGGGTGCAGGCAGTCCCTAGCAATCAGCCCCAGCATTTT.

The chain has TRBV4-2 and TRBJ1-4; perhaps TRBD1 as D (6 bases). V lost 4 bases, J lost 8 bases, and 17 bases lay in between. The CDR3 runs 15 residues. Germline V lookup: CDR1 LGHNA, CDR2 YNFKEQ. The CDR3: CASSPGDGAVEKLFF. The DNA for the CDR3 is TGTGCCAGCAGCCCAGGGGACGGGGCCGTGGAAAAACTGTTTTTT.

The V call is TRBV4-1, the J call TRBJ1-4, with D perhaps matching TRBD1 (5 bases). V was cut by 3 bases and J by 5 bases, with 13 bases left in between. CDR1 is MGHRA, CDR2 YSYEKL, per germline. The CDR3 has 15 amino acids. CDR3 DNA: TGCGCCAGCAGCCACCCCGGATGGACAAATGAAAAACTGTTTTTT. Encoded protein: CASSHPGWTNEKLFF.

V usage is TRBV4-2 and J usage is TRBJ1-6; D unresolved. The germline V gene encodes CDR1 LGHNA and CDR2 YNFKEQ. With 5 bases removed from V and 5 bases from J, the gap between germline ends came to 16 bases. The length of the CDR3 is 16 residues. The CDR3 nucleotides are TGTGCCAGCAGCAAAGCCCACACAGAAGATAATTCACCCCTCCACTTT. As protein: CASSKAHTEDNSPLHF.

This clone was found a few times. The CDR3 sequence: CASSSGQANTEAFF. The CDR3 DNA sequence: TGTGCCAGTAGTTCGGGACAGGCGAACACTGAAGCTTTCTTT. J is TRBJ1-1 and V is TRBV19; TRBD1 matches at 8 bases. The CDR3 has 14 amino acids. V lost 5 bases and J lost 1; bases outside the gene matches: 3. Germline CDR1 LNHDA, CDR2 SQIVND (reference sequence).

This clone occurred once. The gene calls are TRBV27 and TRBJ1-6, with TRBD1 as a possible D gene (5 bases). The CDR3 spans 19 residues. Germline loops: CDR1 MNHEY, CDR2 SMNVEV (reference sequence). Between the trimmed V and J ends, which lost 3 bases and 5 bases, there was a span of 23 bases. The CDR3 DNA follows: TGTGCCAGCAGTTTTAGGTGGTGGACAACTCAAAAAAATAATTCACCCCTCCACTTT. Translating it yields CASSFRWWTTQKNNSPLHF.

The V gene is TRBV20-1, the J gene TRBJ2-1; D is unclear. The V end was cut by 3 bases, the J end by 5 bases, with 8 bases between. The CDR3 contains 12 residues. From germline, CDR1 is DFQATT and CDR2 SNEGSKA (reference sequence). CDR3 region: CSASLRDNEQFF. The CDR3 DNA is TGCAGTGCTAGTTTGAGAGACAATGAGCAGTTCTTC.

The V and J genes are TRBV28 and TRBJ2-5; weak D call: TRBD1 (5 bases). CDR3 length equals 13 residues. The germline CDR1 and CDR2 sequences are MDHEN and SYDVKM. Trimming pared 2 bases from V and 9 bases from J, leaving 13 bases between. The DNA for the CDR3 is TGTGCCAGCAGTTTAACCAGACTCAGGGCCCAGTACTTC. This translates into CASSLTRLRAQYF.

The chain employs TRBV6-2 or TRBV6-3 and TRBJ2-5, with D maybe TRBD2 (5 bases). This CDR3 spans 17 amino acids. V lost 1 base, J lost 3 bases, and 18 bases lay in between. Germline V lookup: CDR1 MNHEY, CDR2 SVGEGT. The CDR3 DNA follows: TGTGCCAGCAGTTACTTTGGACTCGAGGGATGGAAAGAGACCCAGTACTTC. It encodes CASSYFGLEGWKETQYF.

The chain recombines TRBV27 with TRBJ2-7; TRBD2 matches at 10 bases. The V gene's germline CDR1 is MNHEY and CDR2 SMNVEV (reference sequence). The V gene end was trimmed by 5 bases and the J gene end by 5 bases; junction bases not matched to a gene: 9. This CDR3 comprises 15 residues. CDR3 coding DNA: TGTGCCAGCAGTCAATCACTAGCGGGATCGAACGAGCAGTACTTC. Residues: CASSQSLAGSNEQYF.

The CDR3 spells CASSFFPHDRATGELFF. In nucleotides, the CDR3 is TGTGCCAGCAGCTTCTTTCCCCACGACAGGGCCACCGGGGAGCTGTTTTTT. The J gene is TRBJ2-2, the V gene TRBV7-3, with 7 bases lining up with TRBD1. Germline V CDR1 and CDR2: SGHTA, FQGTGA. The CDR3 is 17 amino acids. V lost 3 bases to trimming and J lost 4 bases; unmatched junction nucleotides: 11.

This chain uses TRBV7-2 with TRBJ2-7; 15 bases align to TRBD2. CDR1 is SGHTA and CDR2 is FQGNSA in the germline V gene. V shed 5 bases and J 7 bases; nucleotides not matched to a gene: 9. CDR3 length: 16 amino acids. CDR3 protein: CASSGGGLAGGGEQYF. The DNA of the CDR3 is TGTGCCAGCAGCGGAGGGGGACTAGCGGGAGGAGGGGAGCAGTACTTC.

V and J are TRBV9 and TRBJ1-6; no firm D call. The V end lost 0 bases, the J end lost 8 bases, and 9 bases lay between the germline ends. Germline V gene sequence: CDR1 SGDLS, CDR2 YYNGEE. This CDR3 spans 14 amino acids. The CDR3 nucleotides are TGTGCCAGCAGCGTAGGGTCACGCGATTCACCCCTCCACTTT. This translates into CASSVGSRDSPLHF.

The chain has TRBV7-6 and TRBJ2-7; 10 bases agree with TRBD2. The germline V gene encodes CDR1 SGHVS and CDR2 FNYEAQ. V was clipped by 5 bases and J by 6 bases; unmatched bases: 7. The CDR3 is made up of 14 amino acids. CDR3 region: CASSRGLAAGEQYF. The CDR3 DNA sequence: TGTGCCAGCAGCCGAGGACTAGCGGCCGGCGAGCAGTACTTC.

The genes are TRBV2 and TRBJ2-5; 12 nucleotides line up with TRBD2. Germline V gives CDR1 SNHLY, CDR2 FYNNEI. This CDR3 is built from 16 residues. J was trimmed by 2 bases and V by 3 bases; bases with no gene match: 4. The CDR3 spells CASSEWTSGKQETQYF. The CDR3 DNA is TGTGCCAGCAGTGAGTGGACTAGCGGGAAACAAGAGACCCAGTACTTC.

The chain carries TRBV3-1 (or the pseudogene TRBV3-2) and TRBJ2-3; 11 nucleotides agree with TRBD2. The germline CDR1 and CDR2 sequences are LGHDT and YNNKEL (reference sequence). Losses at the gene ends were 6 bases for V and 1 base for J; bases not matched to a gene: 3. The CDR3 is made up of 15 amino acids. CDR3: CASRKLAGGTDTQYF. For the CDR3, the DNA is TGTGCCAGCAGAAAACTAGCGGGAGGCACAGATACGCAGTATTTT.

The rearrangement uses TRBV27 and TRBJ2-7, with a weak D call TRBD2 (6 bases). V dropped 5 bases and J dropped 13 bases, with 18 bases sitting between them. In germline, CDR1 is MNHEY, CDR2 SMNVEV (reference sequence). This CDR3 is built from 12 residues. CDR3 protein: CASSLYGGQVYF. The DNA of the CDR3 is TGTGCCAGCAGTCTCTACGGGGGTCAGGTTTACTTC.

The chain employs TRBV27 and TRBJ2-5, with 8 bases fitting TRBD1. Germline CDR1 MNHEY, CDR2 SMNVEV (reference sequence). The CDR3 runs to 13 residues. Unmatched junction bases numbered 3, after V lost 5 bases and J lost 4 bases. The CDR3 sequence: CASSMTGVETQYF. Written as DNA, the CDR3 is TGTGCCAGCAGTATGACAGGGGTAGAGACCCAGTACTTC.